What follows describes a single TCR beta chain. The data are from a study of blood T cell repertoires in COVID-19. Looking at the study overall: COVID-19 samples, acute and convalescent, were from the United States, Italy and Spain. Sources were T cells, B-cell-depleted T cells, or PBMCs; the material itself was cDNA or gDNA.

In the original workflow: For nucleated cells, counts were estimated from reference gene primer amplification. Measured with immunoSEQ multiplex PCR; TCRdb has only the in-frame clones, and not every one. V and J calls and clone size follow that table, whereas D and trimming were derived from the DNA. Of roughly 250,000 clones in the sample, around four fifths are singletons; the top ten hold 3.5% to 4.5%. The CDR3 contains 14 residues. The germline CDR1 and CDR2 sequences are SGHRS and YFSETQ. V gave up 2 bases and J gave up 5 bases, with 13 bases separating them. The specimen sequenced was peripheral blood. The chain uses TRBV5-1 and TRBJ1-1; D may be TRBD1 (5 bases). The TCR was taken from a man aged 45-65 years with acute or convalescent COVID-19. The chain's CDR3 is CASSFGGARTEAFF. The CDR3 DNA follows: TGCGCCAGCAGCTTTGGAGGGGCCAGGACTGAAGCTTTCTTT.